What follows are 27 T cell receptor beta chains derived from one specimen sequenced in a study of identical twins. Via MiXCR, TCRdb re-called the 5' RACE reads, giving one row per CDR3 protein. The sample has 430,000 or so distinct CDR3 sequences; 24% are singletons. These same data were also listed under a study on T cells expressing NK-cell markers.

The material sequenced was CD4+ T cells sorted from blood. The source of these receptors is a young woman in good health.

In its sample, this clonotype was seen a few times. The V and J genes are TRBV7-9 and TRBJ2-1, with TRBD2 matching 11 bases. The V segment lost 5 bases and the J segment 8 bases; nucleotides outside the gene matches: 8. Germline V gene sequence: CDR1 SEHNR, CDR2 FQNEAQ (reference sequence). The CDR3 is 15 amino acids. The CDR3 bases are TGTGCCAGCAGCATTAGCGGGAGGGGGATACATGAGCAGTTCTTC. Its protein product is CASSISGRGIHEQFF. The variable domain in full, with the rest retrieved from reference TRBV7-9 and TRBJ2-1, is DTGVSQNPRHKITKRGQNVTFRCDPISEHNRLYWYRQTLGQGPEFLTYFQNEAQLEKSRLLSDRFSAERPKGSFSTLEIQRTEQGDSAMYLCASSISGRGIHEQFFGPGTRLTVL.

The V call is TRBV21-1, the J call TRBJ2-1; TRBD2, the table's D call, lacks a check against the DNA. TRBV21-1 is recorded as a pseudogene. This CDR3 has 17 amino acids. The CDR3 spells CASSKVFSSGGLKGTFF. For the CDR3, the DNA is TGTGCCAGCAGCAAAGTTTTCTCTAGCGGGGGCTTAAAAGGGACGTTCTTC.

This clonotype was seen a few times. The chain combines TRBV7-2 with TRBJ2-2, with a possible D match to TRBD2 (5 bases). CDR1 and CDR2 from the germline V gene are SGHTA and FQGNSA. V was trimmed by 4 bases and J by 5 bases, leaving 17 bases between them. This CDR3 contains 16 residues. CDR3 region: CASSYTLGIGTGELFF. CDR3 DNA sequence: TGTGCCAGCAGCTATACCCTCGGGATAGGGACCGGGGAGCTGTTTTTT.

This chain joins TRBV19 and TRBJ1-5; D gene ambiguous. Looked up from germline, CDR1 is LNHDA and CDR2 is SQIVND (reference sequence). This CDR3 is 13 amino acids long. V dropped 8 bases and J dropped 2 bases, with 10 bases sitting between them. The CDR3 is CASREAGNQPQHF. The DNA of the CDR3 is TGTGCCAGTCGGGAGGCGGGCAATCAGCCCCAGCATTTT.

There are a few counts of this clonotype. The rearrangement links TRBV5-1 to TRBJ2-7; D assignment may be TRBD1 or TRBD2 (5 bases each). With 0 bases removed from V and 3 bases from J, the gap between germline ends came to 10 bases. The CDR3 loop spans 14 amino acids. Germline CDR1 and CDR2: SGHRS and YFSETQ. CDR3 sequence reads: CASSLGDGNYEQYF. CDR3 coding DNA: TGCGCCAGCAGCTTGGGGGACGGCAACTACGAGCAGTACTTC.

J is TRBJ2-1 and V is TRBV12-3 or TRBV12-4; D unresolved. This CDR3 contains 12 residues. V lost 2 bases to trimming and J lost 8 bases, with 7 bases between them. Here the CDR3 DNA reads TGTGCCAGCAGTTTATCGGGCTATGAGCAGTTCTTC. This codes for CASSLSGYEQFF.

V gene TRBV7-7 combines with J gene TRBJ2-1; D is uncertain. CDR3 size: 16 residues. CDR1 is SSHAT and CDR2 is FNYEAQ in the germline V gene (reference sequence). Trimming pared 5 bases from V and 1 base from J, leaving 15 bases between. The CDR3 region has the DNA TGTGCCAGCAGCCCGGCCGGCGCGCGATCCTACAATGAGCAGTTCTTC. Protein product: CASSPAGARSYNEQFF.

This rearrangement joins TRBV12-3 or TRBV12-4 to TRBJ1-2, with D tentatively TRBD1 (5 bases). The CDR3 runs to 13 residues. Trimming left V 9 bases short and J 4 bases short, with 15 bases between. CDR3 in amino acids: CASKAGGSYGYTF. DNA for the CDR3: TGTGCCAGTAAGGCCGGGGGTAGCTATGGCTACACCTTC.

This clonotype was detected a few times. V is TRBV20-1 and J is TRBJ2-1, with TRBD2 matching over 8 bases. The CDR3 loop spans 14 amino acids. The germline V gene encodes CDR1 DFQATT and CDR2 SNEGSKA (reference sequence). V gave up 5 bases and J gave up 6 bases; unmatched junction bases: 9. As DNA, the CDR3 is TGCAGTGCTCCCGGGACTAGGTTATTCAATGAGCAGTTCTTC. Translating gives CSAPGTRLFNEQFF.

This clonotype was observed a handful of times. The rearrangement joins TRBV5-1 to TRBJ1-1; D gene ambiguous. Germline V lookup: CDR1 SGHRS, CDR2 YFSETQ. Trimming left V 2 bases short and J 3 bases short, with 8 bases between. CDR3 length: 13 amino acids. CDR3 bases: TGCGCCAGCAGCTTTGATGTGGACACTGAAGCTTTCTTT. It translates to CASSFDVDTEAFF.

The chain carries TRBV18 and TRBJ2-5; D is ambiguous. The CDR3 runs to 16 residues. The ends were cut back, 2 bases at V and 1 base at J, with 14 bases in the middle. CDR1 KGHSH and CDR2 LQKENI come from the germline V gene. The CDR3 loop reads CASSPLSLGSQETQYF. CDR3 bases: TGTGCCAGCTCACCATTGAGCCTAGGGTCCCAAGAGACCCAGTACTTC.

This sequence joins TRBV7-9 and TRBJ1-1; D perhaps matches TRBD1 (6 bases). Germline loops: CDR1 SEHNR, CDR2 FQNEAQ (reference sequence). The CDR3 spans 15 residues. Trimming cost V 4 bases and J 1 base, with 13 bases left between them. The DNA of the CDR3 is TGTGCCAGCAGCTCCCACAGGGAGAAGAACACTGAAGCTTTCTTT. Amino acid sequence: CASSSHREKNTEAFF.

This clonotype was counted a few times. In DNA form, the CDR3 reads TGTGCCAGCAGCTTAGACTGGGGGTACGCCGGGGAGCTGTTTTTT. It translates to CASSLDWGYAGELFF. The chain recombines TRBV7-2 with TRBJ2-2; possibly TRBD1 or TRBD2 for D (5 bases each). The ends were cut back, 1 base at V and 6 bases at J, with 12 bases in the middle. Germline loops: CDR1 SGHTA, CDR2 FQGNSA. The CDR3 extends over 15 amino acids. Variable domain in full (rest from reference TRBV7-2 and TRBJ2-2): GAGVSQSPSNKVTEKGKDVELRCDPISGHTALYWYRQSLGQGLEFLIYFQGNSAPDKSGLPSDRFSAERTGGSVSTLTIQRTQQEDSAVYLCASSLDWGYAGELFFGEGSRLTVL.

The CDR3 nucleotides are TGTGCCAGCAGCTCCCCCGGGCTCTCAGGGGAGACCCAGTACTTC. Translating it yields CASSSPGLSGETQYF. The rearrangement links TRBV7-8 to TRBJ2-5; weak D call: TRBD1 (5 bases). Trimming shortened V by 4 bases and J by 5 bases, and 17 bases separated the two germline ends. Germline loops: CDR1 SGHVS, CDR2 FQNEAQ. This CDR3 has 15 residues.

The chain employs TRBV24-1 and TRBJ2-5; D may be TRBD2 (5 bases). The CDR3 is made up of 15 amino acids. V lost 3 bases, J lost 3 bases, and 13 bases lay in between. Germline V CDR1 and CDR2: KGHDR, SFDVKD. CDR3 DNA sequence: TGTGCCACCAGTGATCCGGGGTCACCGGAAGAGACCCAGTACTTC. It specifies CATSDPGSPEETQYF.

The chain recombines TRBV6-1 with TRBJ1-5, with 7 nucleotides matching TRBD1. V shed 6 bases, J shed 3 bases, and the junction held 8 bases outside the gene matches. This CDR3 contains 15 residues. From germline, CDR1 is MNHNS and CDR2 SASEGT. CDR3 amino acids: CASSRKGQANQPQHF. Here the CDR3 DNA reads TGTGCCAGCAGCAGAAAAGGACAGGCCAATCAGCCCCAGCATTTT.

The chain uses TRBV7-9 and TRBJ2-3, with D hard to call. The CDR3 is 14 residues long. From germline, CDR1 is SEHNR and CDR2 FQNEAQ (reference sequence). Trimming shortened V by 4 bases and J by 3 bases, and 11 bases separated the two germline ends. CDR3 sequence (DNA): TGTGCCAGCAGCTCACGGACCGCAACAGATACGCAGTATTTT. This encodes CASSSRTATDTQYF.

This clonotype was observed many times. V and J are TRBV7-2 and TRBJ2-1, with D perhaps being TRBD1 or TRBD2 (6 bases each). The germline V and J ends were trimmed by 5 bases and 7 bases, with 21 bases remaining between them. The germline V gene has CDR1 SGHTA and CDR2 FQGNSA. The CDR3 contains 16 residues. Written as DNA, the CDR3 is TGTGCCAGCAGCCTAGGAGGGGACAAGGCATATAATGAGCAGTTCTTC. As protein: CASSLGGDKAYNEQFF. Based on the CDR3 plus reference TRBV7-2 and TRBJ2-1, the full variable domain is GAGVSQSPSNKVTEKGKDVELRCDPISGHTALYWYRQSLGQGLEFLIYFQGNSAPDKSGLPSDRFSAERTGGSVSTLTIQRTQQEDSAVYLCASSLGGDKAYNEQFFGPGTRLTVL.

The J gene is TRBJ2-1, the V gene TRBV5-1; either TRBD1 or TRBD2 may supply D (6 bases each). The CDR3 consists of 15 residues. Trimming removed 1 base at V and 3 bases at J, with 11 bases between. Germline CDR1 reads SGHRS; CDR2 reads YFSETQ. The CDR3 reads CASSLRGPYYNEQFF. DNA for the CDR3: TGCGCCAGCAGCTTGCGGGGGCCCTACTACAATGAGCAGTTCTTC. Using reference TRBV5-1 and TRBJ2-1 for the parts outside the CDR3, the full variable domain is KAGVTQTPRYLIKTRGQQVTLSCSPISGHRSVSWYQQTPGQGLQFLFEYFSETQRNKGNFPGRFSGRQFSNSRSEMNVSTLELGDSALYLCASSLRGPYYNEQFFGPGTRLTVL.

The V call is TRBV12-3 or TRBV12-4, the J call TRBJ2-7; D call uncertain. The CDR3 is made up of 12 amino acids. With 5 bases removed from V and 4 bases from J, the gap between germline ends came to 9 bases. The CDR3 nucleotides read TGTGCCAGCAGTCACCGACGTTACGAGCAGTACTTC. Encoded protein: CASSHRRYEQYF.

A few counts support this clonotype. J is TRBJ2-1 and V is TRBV12-3 or TRBV12-4; 10 bases map to TRBD2. The CDR3 consists of 15 residues. The V and J ends lost 8 bases and 5 bases, in that order; junction bases with no gene match: 9. The CDR3 here is CASRRGTSENNEQFF. The DNA for the CDR3 is TGTGCCAGCCGGAGGGGGACTAGCGAGAACAATGAGCAGTTCTTC.

The CDR3 DNA reads as TGTGCCAGCAGCCAAGATGCAGGCTCGATGCACACTGAAGCTTTCTTT. Translation: CASSQDAGSMHTEAFF. This rearrangement joins TRBV14 to TRBJ1-1; D not certain. The germline CDR1 and CDR2 sequences are SGHDN and FVKESK. Trimming pared 0 bases from V and 3 bases from J, leaving 14 bases between. The CDR3 totals 16 residues.

The genes are TRBV20-1 and TRBJ2-5, with a possible D match to TRBD1 (6 bases). From germline, CDR1 is DFQATT and CDR2 SNEGSKA (reference sequence). The CDR3 is 11 amino acids. V was cut by 4 bases and J by 3 bases, with 6 bases left in between. The CDR3 region is CSANREETQYF. The DNA of the CDR3 is TGCAGTGCTAACAGGGAAGAGACCCAGTACTTC.

This clonotype was seen a handful of times. The chain carries TRBV5-1 and TRBJ2-1, with TRBD2 matching 10 bases. J was trimmed by 6 bases and V by 4 bases; bases with no gene match: 1. The germline CDR1 and CDR2 sequences are SGHRS and YFSETQ. The CDR3 has 13 residues. The chain's CDR3 is CASSPSGGNEQFF. CDR3 nucleotide sequence: TGCGCCAGCAGCCCTAGCGGGGGCAATGAGCAGTTCTTC.

V is TRBV12-3 or TRBV12-4 and J is TRBJ2-7; a weak D match, TRBD2 (5 bases). The V gene lost 6 bases and the J gene lost 2 bases, with 11 bases spanning the gap. The CDR3 runs 13 residues. The DNA of the CDR3 is TGTGCCAGCAGGCGGACTGATACCTACGAGCAGTACTTC. Residues: CASRRTDTYEQYF.

The J gene is TRBJ2-5, the V gene TRBV5-1; D gene uncertain. CDR3 length equals 11 residues. Germline-derived CDR1 and CDR2 are SGHRS and YFSETQ. Trimming left V 4 bases short and J 7 bases short, with 8 bases between. The CDR3 DNA reads TGCGCCAGCAGCATTTCAGGGACCCAGTACTTC. It specifies CASSISGTQYF. The full variable domain, rest sourced from reference TRBV5-1 and TRBJ2-5, is KAGVTQTPRYLIKTRGQQVTLSCSPISGHRSVSWYQQTPGQGLQFLFEYFSETQRNKGNFPGRFSGRQFSNSRSEMNVSTLELGDSALYLCASSISGTQYFGPGTRLLVL.

This clonotype was seen at least ten times. The chain links TRBV10-3 to TRBJ1-1, with 10 bases matching TRBD1. Trimming took 5 bases from V and 3 from J; bases not matched to a gene: 9. CDR3 length equals 16 residues. Looked up from germline, CDR1 is ENHRY and CDR2 is SYGVKD. The CDR3 DNA follows: TGTGCCATCAGTATGACAGGGGGCCTAGGGGACACTGAAGCTTTCTTT. It is translated as CAISMTGGLGDTEAFF.